The entry that follows covers one TCR beta chain sequence. These data come from a study of cytomegalovirus exposure and HLA in healthy donors. V gave up 0 bases and J gave up 0 bases, with 7 bases separating them. CDR1 and CDR2 (germline): SGHKS, YYEKEE (reference sequence). CDR3 length: 15 amino acids. Amplification used 60 Vbeta primers and 13 Jbeta primers. Generated by immunoSEQ multiplex PCR, the TCRdb table keeps only in-frame clones and is missing some. The profile shows some 170,000 clones, 70% to 80% of them singletons. Sequencing input: PBMCs. The TCR was taken from a man in his late teens or twenties in good health and CMV-seropositive. The chain has TRBV5-5 and TRBJ2-1; D is perhaps TRBD1 (6 bases). The DNA for the CDR3 is TGTGCCAGCAGCTTGGAGGGGGACTCCTACAATGAGCAGTTCTTC. Translation gives CASSLEGDSYNEQFF.